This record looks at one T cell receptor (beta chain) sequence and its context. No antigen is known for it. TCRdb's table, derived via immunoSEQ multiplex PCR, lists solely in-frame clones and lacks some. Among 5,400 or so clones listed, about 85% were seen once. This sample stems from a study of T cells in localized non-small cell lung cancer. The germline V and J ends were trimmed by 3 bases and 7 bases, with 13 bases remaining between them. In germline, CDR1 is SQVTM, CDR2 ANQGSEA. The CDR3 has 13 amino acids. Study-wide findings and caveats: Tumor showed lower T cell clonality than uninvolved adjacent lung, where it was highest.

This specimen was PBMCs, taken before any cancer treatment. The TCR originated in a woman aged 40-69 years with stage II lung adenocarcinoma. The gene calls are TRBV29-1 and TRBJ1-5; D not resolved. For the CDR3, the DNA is TGCAGCGTTGATTCCGGGAATGGCCAGCCCCAGCATTTT. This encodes CSVDSGNGQPQHF.